This entry lists 19 T cell receptor beta chains sequenced from one sample in a study of early T cells in non-severe SARS-CoV-2 infection. A single record per CDR3 protein comes from TCRdb applying MiXCR to the 5' RACE reads. The sample contains around 70,000 distinct CDR3 sequences, less than 9.5% of which appear only once. The sequenced material came from whole blood. The receptor source for this set is an adult who was a healthcare worker with PCR-confirmed SARS-CoV-2 infection or an uninfected control (not recorded which).

This clonotype occurred many times. The chain recombines TRBV6-1 with TRBJ2-3; D not certain. Trimming shortened V by 1 base and J by 2 bases, and 13 bases separated the two germline ends. Germline V gives CDR1 MNHNS, CDR2 SASEGT. CDR3 length: 16 amino acids. The CDR3 nucleotides read TGTGCCAGCAGTGAAGGGGTGGGTCCTTCCACAGATACGCAGTATTTT. It translates to CASSEGVGPSTDTQYF.

This clonotype was found many times. The rearrangement joins TRBV6-4 to TRBJ1-3; D gene ambiguous. Germline V lookup: CDR1 MRHNA, CDR2 SNTAGT. The V end was cut by 0 bases, the J end by 0 bases, with 15 bases between. This CDR3 has 18 amino acids. The CDR3 here is CASSDSNRDSSSGNTIYF. CDR3 nucleotides: TGTGCCAGCAGTGACTCGAACAGAGATTCCTCCTCTGGAAACACCATATATTTT.

The genes are TRBV5-4 and TRBJ2-7; 8 nucleotides line up with TRBD2. V lost 2 bases and J lost 4; bases outside the gene matches: 5. The germline V gene encodes CDR1 SGHNT and CDR2 YYREEE (reference sequence). This CDR3 is built from 14 residues. CDR3 coding DNA: TGTGCCAGCAGCTTTAGCGGGACCCAATACGAGCAGTACTTC. It encodes CASSFSGTQYEQYF.

This clonotype showed up just a few times. The genes are TRBV29-1 and TRBJ2-3; D unclear. Germline values: CDR1 SQVTM, CDR2 ANQGSEA. The V gene lost 0 bases and the J gene lost 1 base, with 5 bases spanning the gap. CDR3 length: 13 amino acids. The CDR3 bases are TGCAGCGTTGAAGATCGGGGCACAGATACGCAGTATTTT. It encodes CSVEDRGTDTQYF.

This clonotype showed up many times. The rearrangement links TRBV2 to TRBJ2-2, with a weak D call TRBD2 (6 bases). Germline V gene lookup returns CDR1 SNHLY and CDR2 FYNNEI. This CDR3 region has 13 residues. V was cut by 6 bases and J by 5 bases, with 10 bases left in between. The CDR3 region has the DNA TGTGCCAGCAGGCTAGCGCGTACCGGGGAGCTGTTTTTT. Translating gives CASRLARTGELFF.

The chain links TRBV10-3 to TRBJ1-1; D remains ambiguous. This CDR3 has 14 residues. V lost 0 bases, J lost 1 base, and 6 bases lay in between. Germline V gene sequence: CDR1 ENHRY, CDR2 SYGVKD. CDR3 sequence reads: CAISESTENTEAFF. DNA for the CDR3: TGTGCCATCAGTGAGTCGACGGAGAACACTGAAGCTTTCTTT.

The chain has TRBV6-2 or TRBV6-3 and TRBJ2-2; 8 bases agree with TRBD2. The CDR3 sequence is 16 residues long. J lost 6 bases, V lost 5 bases, and 11 bases had no gene match. Per germline, CDR1 MNHEY and CDR2 SVGEGT. CDR3 protein: CASSRAGVREAGELFF. In nucleotides, the CDR3 is TGTGCCAGCAGTCGAGCGGGAGTGAGGGAGGCCGGGGAGCTGTTTTTT.

This chain links TRBV7-9 with TRBJ2-5; perhaps D is TRBD1 or TRBD2 (5 bases each). This CDR3 contains 14 residues. Trimming removed 5 bases at V and 1 base at J, with 11 bases between. Germline V gene data show CDR1 as SEHNR and CDR2 as FQNEAQ (reference sequence). CDR3 DNA: TGTGCCAGCAGCCCCCGGGGCACCCAAGAGACCCAGTACTTC. Translating it yields CASSPRGTQETQYF.

The CDR3 sequence: CASSTGQARGTDTQYF. In nucleotides, the CDR3 is TGTGCCAGTAGTACGGGACAGGCCCGAGGCACAGATACGCAGTATTTT. The genes are TRBV19 and TRBJ2-3; 8 nucleotides agree with TRBD1. The ends lost 4 bases at V and 1 base at J; junction bases unmatched: 7. The CDR3 totals 16 residues. In germline, CDR1 is LNHDA, CDR2 SQIVND (reference sequence).

The CDR3 region has the DNA TGTGCCAGCAGGCCGACTAGCGGGAGGTACCAAGAGACCCAGTACTTC. As protein: CASRPTSGRYQETQYF. V gene TRBV6-5 combines with J gene TRBJ2-5, with TRBD2 identical over 13 bases. V was pared by 6 bases and J by 0 bases, with 4 bases of the junction left unmatched. The CDR3 spans 16 residues. CDR1 MNHEY and CDR2 SVGAGI come from the germline V gene.

J is TRBJ2-3 and V is TRBV5-1, with D unresolved. Germline V gene sequence: CDR1 SGHRS, CDR2 YFSETQ. The CDR3 runs to 14 residues. Trimming pared 1 base from V and 1 base from J, leaving 7 bases between. In DNA form, the CDR3 reads TGCGCCAGCAGCTTGCCTCAGCGCACAGATACGCAGTATTTT. Its protein product is CASSLPQRTDTQYF.

This clonotype has more than one count but fewer than ten. The J gene is TRBJ1-1, the V gene TRBV7-2, with 9 bases that match TRBD1. The CDR3 is 15 amino acids. The V gene end was trimmed by 5 bases and the J gene end by 6 bases; junction bases not matched to a gene: 10. CDR1 is SGHTA, CDR2 FQGNSA, per germline. The CDR3 sequence: CASSPTGTGRAEAFF. CDR3 in DNA: TGTGCCAGCAGCCCCACCGGGACAGGGAGAGCTGAAGCTTTCTTT.

The V and J genes are TRBV6-2 or TRBV6-3 and TRBJ1-1, with D maybe TRBD1 (6 bases). The CDR3 runs 14 residues. Germline lookup yields CDR1 MNHEY and CDR2 SVGEGT. The V end was cut by 5 bases, the J end by 4 bases, with 14 bases between. CDR3 DNA sequence: TGTGCCAGCAGTGCAACAAGGGGGGTCACTGAAGCTTTCTTT. Translation: CASSATRGVTEAFF.

A word on this clonotype: As the CDR3 is not closed by the conserved phenylalanine or tryptophan, this likely results from a read error. The chain carries TRBV7-2 and TRBJ1-1; unclear D gene. V lost 2 bases and J lost 1, with 5 bases in between. CDR1 SGHTA and CDR2 FQGNSA come from the germline V gene. The CDR3 extends over 13 amino acids. CDR3 nucleotide sequence: TGTGCCAGCAGCTTAAAGCAGAACACTGAAGCTTTCCTT. Its protein is CASSLKQNTEAFL.

This chain joins TRBV5-1 and TRBJ2-3; the D is unclear. V was shortened by 5 bases and J by 4 bases, with 11 bases between the two germline ends. The CDR3 runs to 13 residues. Per the germline V gene, CDR1 is SGHRS and CDR2 is YFSETQ. The CDR3 coding sequence is TGCGCCAGCAGATTGTCCGTCTCAGATACGCAGTATTTT. It encodes CASRLSVSDTQYF. Full variable domain (missing parts from reference TRBV5-1 and TRBJ2-3): KAGVTQTPRYLIKTRGQQVTLSCSPISGHRSVSWYQQTPGQGLQFLFEYFSETQRNKGNFPGRFSGRQFSNSRSEMNVSTLELGDSALYLCASRLSVSDTQYFGPGTRLTVL.

This clonotype was seen a single time. This is likely a read error, given that the CDR3 carries no conserved phenylalanine or tryptophan at its end. This sequence joins TRBV6-5 and TRBJ1-6, with unresolved D. Germline loops: CDR1 MNHEY, CDR2 SVGAGI. CDR3 length: 15 residues. Trimming left V 4 bases short and J 7 bases short, with 14 bases between. The CDR3 spells CASSLDPIRNSPLHS. For the CDR3, the DNA is TGTGCCAGCAGTTTGGACCCGATTCGGAATTCACCCCTCCACTCT.

This sequence joins TRBV19 and TRBJ2-2, with 8 bases that match TRBD2. Germline assignment: CDR1 LNHDA and CDR2 SQIVND (reference sequence). Trimming cost V 5 bases and J 6 bases; bases outside gene matches: 8. CDR3 size: 15 residues. The CDR3 is CASSRAGALAGELFF. CDR3 coding DNA: TGTGCCAGTAGTCGAGCGGGAGCGTTGGCCGGGGAGCTGTTTTTT.

The CDR3 region has the DNA TGTGCAAGTCGCCCGACAGGGTCAGGAAATGAGCAGTTCTTC. It is translated as CASRPTGSGNEQFF. The chain employs TRBV12-2 and TRBJ2-1; the table names TRBD1, a call not compared with the DNA. TRBV12-2 is termed a pseudogene. The CDR3 consists of 14 residues.

This clonotype was observed many times. The chain joins TRBV20-1 to TRBJ2-1, with TRBD2 matching over 10 bases. The CDR3 consists of 15 residues. Per the germline V gene, CDR1 is DFQATT and CDR2 is SNEGSKA (reference sequence). With V trimmed by 6 bases and J by 5 bases, 10 bases remained unmatched. The CDR3 loop is CSAERGAGGDNEQFF. The DNA of the CDR3 is TGCAGTGCCGAACGAGGAGCGGGAGGGGACAATGAGCAGTTCTTC.